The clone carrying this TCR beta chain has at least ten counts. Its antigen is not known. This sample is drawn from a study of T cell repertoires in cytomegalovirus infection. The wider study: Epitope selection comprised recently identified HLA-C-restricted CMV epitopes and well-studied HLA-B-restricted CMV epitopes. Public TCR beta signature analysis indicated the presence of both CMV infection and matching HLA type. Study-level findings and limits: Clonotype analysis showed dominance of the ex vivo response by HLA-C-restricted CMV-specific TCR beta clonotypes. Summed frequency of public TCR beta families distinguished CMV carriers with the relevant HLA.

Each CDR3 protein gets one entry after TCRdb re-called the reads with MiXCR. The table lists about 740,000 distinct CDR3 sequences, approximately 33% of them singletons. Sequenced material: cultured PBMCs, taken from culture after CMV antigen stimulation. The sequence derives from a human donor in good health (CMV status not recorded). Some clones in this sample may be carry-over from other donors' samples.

Written as DNA, the CDR3 is TGTGCCAGCAGCTTATTAGGGGGGGCCACAGATACGCAGTATTTT. Residues: CASSLLGGATDTQYF. The J gene is TRBJ2-3, the V gene TRBV7-2; tentatively, D is TRBD2 (7 bases). This CDR3 has 15 residues. V gave up 2 bases and J gave up 2 bases, with 11 bases separating them. From germline, CDR1 is SGHTA and CDR2 FQGNSA.